These 24 T cell receptor beta chains originate from one sample sequenced in a study of CD8+CD57+ T cells in acquired aplastic anemia. CD8+CD57+ cell expansion, shown by flow cytometry, had occurred in the patients selected for sequencing. Genomic DNA acted as the template from which TCR beta VDJ combination and CDR3 sequence profiling were carried out. TCRdb independently ran MiXCR on the reads; one entry per CDR3 protein. Of just over 150,000 distinct CDR3 sequences detected, about 50% appear once; the ten largest clones hold roughly 30%. The sample comprised sorted CD4+, CD8+, or CD8+CD57+ T cells (not recorded which) from PBMCs. All receptors come from a human donor with aplastic anemia.

The V gene is TRBV10-3, the J gene TRBJ1-1; tentative D call: TRBD1 (6 bases). Trimming took off 3 bases at V and 1 base at J, with 15 bases between the two ends. In germline, CDR1 is ENHRY, CDR2 SYGVKD. The CDR3 is made up of 16 amino acids. This CDR3 is CAISDAKQGTNTEAFF. CDR3 DNA: TGTGCCATCAGTGATGCGAAACAGGGAACGAACACTGAAGCTTTCTTT.

The V call is TRBV10-2, the J call TRBJ2-7; 10 bases are shared with TRBD2. CDR1 and CDR2 (germline): WSHSY, SAAADI. Trimming removed 3 bases from V and 2 bases from J; junction bases left unmatched: 1. The CDR3 loop spans 14 amino acids. The CDR3 region is CASSDSGGPYEQYF. The CDR3 nucleotides are TGCGCCAGCAGTGATAGCGGGGGGCCCTACGAGCAGTACTTC.

CDR3 region: CASSLLSTEAFF. As DNA, the CDR3 is TGTGCCAGCAGCCTATTGAGCACTGAAGCTTTCTTT. The chain carries TRBV6-1 and TRBJ1-1; no firm D call. The V end was cut by 6 bases, the J end by 4 bases, with 9 bases between. Germline CDR1 is MNHNS and CDR2 is SASEGT. The length of the CDR3 is 12 residues.

The chain couples TRBV27 to TRBJ1-5; the D is unclear. The CDR3 totals 15 residues. Germline CDR1 MNHEY, CDR2 SMNVEV (reference sequence). Between the trimmed V and J ends, which lost 6 bases and 0 bases, there was a span of 12 bases. CDR3 DNA: TGTGCCAGCAGGTCCCTAGAATATAGCAATCAGCCCCAGCATTTT. As protein: CASRSLEYSNQPQHF.

For this clonotype: A read error is possible here, since a much larger clone lies one base away. The chain recombines TRBV11-1 with TRBJ2-1; 9 bases line up with TRBD1. V lost 1 base to trimming and J lost 7 bases; unmatched junction nucleotides: 11. Germline values: CDR1 SGHAT, CDR2 FQDESV (reference sequence). The CDR3 loop spans 17 amino acids. As DNA, the CDR3 is TGTGCCAGCAGCTTAGGGGAATTGGGACAGGGAAGAAATGAGCAGTTCTTC. Translation gives CASSLGELGQGRNEQFF.

V gene TRBV4-1 combines with J gene TRBJ1-6; D remains unclear. Germline CDR1 and CDR2: MGHRA and YSYEKL. This CDR3 contains 12 residues. Trimming took off 3 bases at V and 13 bases at J, with 10 bases between the two ends. The CDR3 nucleotides are TGCGCCAGCAGCCAGGGTCTTTGGCCCCTCCACTTT. This translates into CASSQGLWPLHF.

The genes are TRBV15 and TRBJ1-1; D unresolved. Trimming removed 3 bases at V and 4 bases at J, with 12 bases between. The CDR3 is 14 residues long. In germline, CDR1 is LNHNV, CDR2 YYDKDF (reference sequence). The CDR3 protein is CATSRSVSSTEAFF. CDR3 DNA: TGTGCCACCAGCAGGAGTGTCAGCAGCACTGAAGCTTTCTTT.

V and J are TRBV7-8 and TRBJ2-7; 9 positions match TRBD2. Per the germline V gene, CDR1 is SGHVS and CDR2 is FQNEAQ. This CDR3 has 14 amino acids. With 5 bases clipped from V and 3 bases from J, the junction kept 5 bases outside the gene matches. CDR3 sequence reads: CASSVSGSHYEQYF. CDR3 bases: TGTGCCAGCAGCGTTAGCGGGAGTCACTACGAGCAGTACTTC.

The V and J genes are TRBV5-8 and TRBJ1-1, with unresolved D. V was shortened by 7 bases and J by 0 bases, with 10 bases between the two germline ends. The CDR3 has 13 amino acids. Germline V lookup: CDR1 SGHTS, CDR2 YDEGEE. For the CDR3, the DNA is TGTGCCAGCGGAAAACGGATGAACACTGAAGCTTTCTTT. This sequence encodes CASGKRMNTEAFF.

The chain combines TRBV2 with TRBJ1-6; 8 bases map to TRBD1. Germline lookup yields CDR1 SNHLY and CDR2 FYNNEI. The V segment lost 6 bases and the J segment 7 bases; nucleotides outside the gene matches: 5. CDR3 length equals 14 residues. The CDR3 region is CASSVGQGNSPLHF. The CDR3 nucleotides are TGTGCCAGCAGCGTAGGACAGGGAAATTCACCCCTCCACTTT. Using reference TRBV2 and TRBJ1-6 for the parts outside the CDR3, the full variable domain is EPEVTQTPSHQVTQMGQEVILRCVPISNHLYFYWYRQILGQKVEFLVSFYNNEISEKSEIFDDQFSVERPDGSNFTLKIRSTKLEDSAMYFCASSVGQGNSPLHFGNGTRLTVT.

This clonotype was seen many times. The chain couples TRBV28 to TRBJ1-6; D uncertain. Trimming stripped 1 base from V and 10 bases from J, with 5 bases between. Germline CDR1 reads MDHEN; CDR2 reads SYDVKM. The CDR3 has 12 amino acids. The CDR3 bases are TGTGCCAGCAGTTTATATCGGTCACCCCTCCACTTT. It codes for CASSLYRSPLHF.

This clonotype was found many times. This sequence joins TRBV15 and TRBJ2-7; TRBD1 matches 8 bases. The CDR3 has 13 amino acids. CDR1 is LNHNV and CDR2 is YYDKDF in the germline V gene (reference sequence). J gave up 12 bases and V 0 bases, and 7 bases lay outside the gene matches. The CDR3: CATSRDLWDRPYF. The DNA for the CDR3 is TGTGCCACCAGCAGAGATCTTTGGGACAGGCCGTACTTC. The whole variable domain, filled in from reference TRBV15 and TRBJ2-7, reads DAMVIQNPRYQVTQFGKPVTLSCSQTLNHNVMYWYQQKSSQAPKLLFHYYDKDFNNEADTPDNFQSRRPNTSFCFLDIRSPGLGDTAMYLCATSRDLWDRPYFGPGTRLTVT.

The J gene is TRBJ1-2, the V gene TRBV12-3 or TRBV12-4; D is uncertain. Trimming left V 6 bases short and J 8 bases short, with 16 bases between. The CDR3 is 13 residues long. The CDR3 DNA reads as TGTGCCAGCAGATCCGGGGAGGGTTACGGCTACACCTTC. This translates into CASRSGEGYGYTF.

This chain connects TRBV20-1 to TRBJ2-7; 8 bases line up with TRBD2. Germline CDR1 DFQATT, CDR2 SNEGSKA (reference sequence). V was clipped by 6 bases and J by 2 bases; unmatched bases: 6. The CDR3 is made up of 13 amino acids. The CDR3 DNA sequence: TGCAGTGCCGGGGGGGGGGTCGCCTACGAGCAGTACTTC. Protein product: CSAGGGVAYEQYF.

V and J are TRBV12-3 or TRBV12-4 and TRBJ2-1; no clear D. The V end lost 0 bases, the J end lost 4 bases, and 10 bases lay between the germline ends. The length of the CDR3 is 15 residues. CDR3 nucleotide sequence: TGTGCCAGCAGTTTAGCCCTGTCTCCTTACAATGAGCAGTTCTTC. Its protein is CASSLALSPYNEQFF.

This clonotype was counted between two and nine times. V is TRBV6-5 and J is TRBJ2-7; D is undetermined. CDR1 is MNHEY, CDR2 SVGAGI, per germline. Trimming left V 4 bases short and J 0 bases short, with 10 bases between. The CDR3 length is 14 residues. The DNA of the CDR3 is TGTGCCAGCAGTTGCTCCCAGAGCTCCTACGAGCAGTACTTC. This translates into CASSCSQSSYEQYF.

The chain couples TRBV7-8 to TRBJ2-3; tentative D call: TRBD2 (5 bases). This CDR3 has 13 residues. The germline V gene has CDR1 SGHVS and CDR2 FQNEAQ. Trimming took 4 bases from V and 3 from J, leaving 8 bases between them. The CDR3 bases are TGTGCCAGCAGCTCCTCGGGAACAGATACGCAGTATTTT. This translates into CASSSSGTDTQYF.

The V gene is TRBV19, the J gene TRBJ1-1; the D gene is possibly TRBD1 (5 bases). The germline V and J ends were trimmed by 5 bases and 9 bases, with 16 bases remaining between them. Germline CDR1 is LNHDA and CDR2 is SQIVND (reference sequence). The CDR3 consists of 13 residues. In nucleotides, the CDR3 is TGTGCCAGTAGTTTCGGGGGATCGGGCAAAGCTTTCTTT. It yields the protein CASSFGGSGKAFF.

This clonotype was detected only a few times. V usage is TRBV27 and J usage is TRBJ1-1; TRBD1 might be the D (6 bases). V gave up 5 bases and J gave up 0 bases, with 22 bases separating them. The CDR3 covers 18 residues. Germline CDR1 and CDR2: MNHEY and SMNVEV (reference sequence). This CDR3 reads CASSPIPLRTGMNTEAFF. DNA for the CDR3: TGTGCCAGCAGTCCAATCCCTCTACGAACAGGGATGAACACTGAAGCTTTCTTT.

The rearrangement uses TRBV5-6 and TRBJ2-5; D may be TRBD1 (5 bases). The V gene's germline CDR1 is SGHDT and CDR2 YYEEEE. There are 14 residues in the CDR3. Trimming left V 5 bases short and J 3 bases short, with 14 bases between. In DNA, the CDR3 is TGTGCCAGCAGATCGGCACCGACAGAAGAGACCCAGTACTTC. Amino acids: CASRSAPTEETQYF.

This clonotype has a single count. The chain joins TRBV7-9 to TRBJ2-7, with a tentative D call TRBD1 (6 bases). Trimming shortened V by 6 bases and J by 6 bases, and 18 bases separated the two germline ends. Germline CDR1 reads SEHNR; CDR2 reads FQNEAQ (reference sequence). This CDR3 contains 14 residues. CDR3 in amino acids: CASRDSLIATEQYF. The CDR3 bases are TGTGCCAGCAGGGACAGTCTAATTGCTACCGAGCAGTACTTC.

The sample holds many counts of this clonotype. V is TRBV6-1 and J is TRBJ2-1; D is unclear. Trimming took off 6 bases at V and 4 bases at J, with 10 bases between the two ends. Germline V gene lookup returns CDR1 MNHNS and CDR2 SASEGT. CDR3 length equals 13 residues. The CDR3 DNA reads as TGTGCCAGCAGCCCATCTGTGTACAATGAGCAGTTCTTC. Translating gives CASSPSVYNEQFF.

The chain couples TRBV20-1 to TRBJ1-2; 7 bases align to TRBD1. Germline lookup yields CDR1 DFQATT and CDR2 SNEGSKA (reference sequence). CDR3 size: 13 residues. V dropped 4 bases and J dropped 7; count of bases not matched to a gene: 9. CDR3 nucleotides: TGCAGTGCTAACGACAGGGTTGCGAGTGGCTACACCTTC. It is translated as CSANDRVASGYTF.

Ten or more counts support this clonotype. The chain carries TRBV20-1 and TRBJ2-1; D remains ambiguous. The CDR3 is 14 amino acids. V was pared by 4 bases and J by 0 bases, with 10 bases between. Germline lookup yields CDR1 DFQATT and CDR2 SNEGSKA (reference sequence). CDR3 sequence reads: CSANLVSSYNEQFF. As DNA, the CDR3 is TGCAGTGCTAACCTAGTAAGCTCCTACAATGAGCAGTTCTTC.